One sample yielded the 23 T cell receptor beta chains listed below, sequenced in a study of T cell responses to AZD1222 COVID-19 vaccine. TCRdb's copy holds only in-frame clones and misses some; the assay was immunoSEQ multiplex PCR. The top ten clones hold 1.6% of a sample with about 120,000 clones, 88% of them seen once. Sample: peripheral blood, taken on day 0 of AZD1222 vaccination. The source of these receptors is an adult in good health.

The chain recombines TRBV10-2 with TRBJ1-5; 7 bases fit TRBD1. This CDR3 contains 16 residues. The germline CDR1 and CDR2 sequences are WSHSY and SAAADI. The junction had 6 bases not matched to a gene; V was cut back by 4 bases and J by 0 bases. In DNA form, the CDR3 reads TGCGCCAGCAGTGGAGCAGGGGGATATAGCAATCAGCCCCAGCATTTT. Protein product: CASSGAGGYSNQPQHF.

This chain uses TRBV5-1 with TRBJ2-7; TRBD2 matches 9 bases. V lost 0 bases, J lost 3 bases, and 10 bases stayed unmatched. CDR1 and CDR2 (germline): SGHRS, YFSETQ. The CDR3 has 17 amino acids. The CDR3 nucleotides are TGCGCCAGCAGCTTGGCCAGCGCGGGAGGGGCTTTCTACGAGCAGTACTTC. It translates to CASSLASAGGAFYEQYF.

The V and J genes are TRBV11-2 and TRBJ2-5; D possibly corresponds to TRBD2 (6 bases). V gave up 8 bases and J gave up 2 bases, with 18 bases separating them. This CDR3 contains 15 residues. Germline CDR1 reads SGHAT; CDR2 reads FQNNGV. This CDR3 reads CASGFSGNRQETQYF. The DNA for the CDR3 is TGTGCCAGCGGATTTAGCGGAAATCGACAAGAGACCCAGTACTTC.

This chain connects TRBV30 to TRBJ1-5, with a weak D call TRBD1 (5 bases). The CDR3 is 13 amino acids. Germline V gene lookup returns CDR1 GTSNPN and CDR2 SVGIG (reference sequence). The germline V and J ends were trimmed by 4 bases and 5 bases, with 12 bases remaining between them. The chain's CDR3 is CAWTIRGDQPQHF. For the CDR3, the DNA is TGTGCCTGGACTATAAGGGGAGATCAGCCCCAGCATTTT.

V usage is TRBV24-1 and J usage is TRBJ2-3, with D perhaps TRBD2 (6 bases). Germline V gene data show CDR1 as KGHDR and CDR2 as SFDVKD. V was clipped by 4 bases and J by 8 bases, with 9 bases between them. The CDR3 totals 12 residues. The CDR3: CATSELGLTQYF. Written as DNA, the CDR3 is TGTGCCACCAGTGAACTGGGACTTACGCAGTATTTT.

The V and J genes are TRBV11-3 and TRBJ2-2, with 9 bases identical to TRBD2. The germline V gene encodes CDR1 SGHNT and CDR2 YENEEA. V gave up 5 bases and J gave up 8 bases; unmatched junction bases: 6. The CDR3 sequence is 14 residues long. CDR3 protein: CASSLSGSSGELFF. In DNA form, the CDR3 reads TGTGCCAGCAGCCTTAGCGGGAGTTCGGGGGAGCTGTTTTTT.

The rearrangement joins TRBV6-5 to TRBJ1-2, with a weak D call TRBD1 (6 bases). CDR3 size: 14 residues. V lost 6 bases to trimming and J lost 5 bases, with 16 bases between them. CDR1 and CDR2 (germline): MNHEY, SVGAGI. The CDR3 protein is CASSLRTEGYGYTF. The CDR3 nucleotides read TGTGCCAGCAGCCTCAGGACAGAGGGGTATGGCTACACCTTC.

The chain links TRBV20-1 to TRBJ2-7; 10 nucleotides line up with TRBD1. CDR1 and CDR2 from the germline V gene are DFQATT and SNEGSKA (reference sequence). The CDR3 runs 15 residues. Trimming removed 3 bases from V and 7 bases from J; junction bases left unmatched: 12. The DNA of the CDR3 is TGCAGTGCTAGTGGGGACAGGGGCCTACTCTGGGAGCAGTACTTC. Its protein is CSASGDRGLLWEQYF.

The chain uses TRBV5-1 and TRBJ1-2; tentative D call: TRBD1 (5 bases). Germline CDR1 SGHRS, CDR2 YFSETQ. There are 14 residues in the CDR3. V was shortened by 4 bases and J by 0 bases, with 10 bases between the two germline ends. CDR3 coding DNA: TGCGCCAGCAGCACGGACACTTCTAACTATGGCTACACCTTC. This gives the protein CASSTDTSNYGYTF.

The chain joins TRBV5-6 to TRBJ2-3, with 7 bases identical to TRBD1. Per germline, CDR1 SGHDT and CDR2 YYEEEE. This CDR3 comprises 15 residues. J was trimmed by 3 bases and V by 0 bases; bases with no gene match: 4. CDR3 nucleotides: TGTGCCAGCAGCTTGGGAGACAGGGAGACAGATACGCAGTATTTT. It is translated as CASSLGDRETDTQYF.

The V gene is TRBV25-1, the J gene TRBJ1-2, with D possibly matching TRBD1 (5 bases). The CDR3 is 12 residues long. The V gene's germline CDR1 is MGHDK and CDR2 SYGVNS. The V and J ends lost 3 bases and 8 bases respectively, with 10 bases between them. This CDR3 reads CASSDRDRGYTF. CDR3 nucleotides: TGTGCCAGCAGTGACAGGGATCGCGGCTACACCTTC.

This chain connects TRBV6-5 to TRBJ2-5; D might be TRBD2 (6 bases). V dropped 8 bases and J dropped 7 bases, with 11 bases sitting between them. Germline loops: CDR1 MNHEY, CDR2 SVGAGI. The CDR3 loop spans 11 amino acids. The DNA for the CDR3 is TGTGCCAGCGGGGGGTCTGGGACCCAGTACTTC. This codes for CASGGSGTQYF.

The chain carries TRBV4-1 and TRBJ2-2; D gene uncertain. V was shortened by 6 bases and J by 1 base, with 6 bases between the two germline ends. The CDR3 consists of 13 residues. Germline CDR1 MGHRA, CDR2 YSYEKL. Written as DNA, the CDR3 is TGCGCCAGCAGGCCGGGGAACACCGGGGAGCTGTTTTTT. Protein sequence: CASRPGNTGELFF.

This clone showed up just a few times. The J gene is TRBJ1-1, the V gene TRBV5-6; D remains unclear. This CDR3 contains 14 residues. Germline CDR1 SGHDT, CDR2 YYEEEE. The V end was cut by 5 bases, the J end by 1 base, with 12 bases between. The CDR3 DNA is TGTGCCAGCAGTTTTGGACGGTCGAACACTGAAGCTTTCTTT. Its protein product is CASSFGRSNTEAFF. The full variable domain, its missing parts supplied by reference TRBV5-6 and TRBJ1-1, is DAGVTQSPTHLIKTRGQQVTLRCSPKSGHDTVSWYQQALGQGPQFIFQYYEEEERQRGNFPDRFSGHQFPNYSSELNVNALLLGDSALYLCASSFGRSNTEAFFGQGTRLTVV.

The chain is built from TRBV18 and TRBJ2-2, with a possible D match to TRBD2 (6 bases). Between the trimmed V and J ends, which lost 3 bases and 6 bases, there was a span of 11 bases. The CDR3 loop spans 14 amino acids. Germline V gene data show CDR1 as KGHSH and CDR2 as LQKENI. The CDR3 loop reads CASSPPSVAGELFF. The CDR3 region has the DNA TGTGCCAGCTCACCCCCTAGCGTGGCCGGGGAGCTGTTTTTT.

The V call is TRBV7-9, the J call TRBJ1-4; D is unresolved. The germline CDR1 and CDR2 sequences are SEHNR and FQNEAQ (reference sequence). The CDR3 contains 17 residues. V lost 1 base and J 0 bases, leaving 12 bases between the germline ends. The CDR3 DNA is TGTGCCAGCAGCTTAGGGTCCGGACCTGCAACTAATGAAAAACTGTTTTTT. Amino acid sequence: CASSLGSGPATNEKLFF.

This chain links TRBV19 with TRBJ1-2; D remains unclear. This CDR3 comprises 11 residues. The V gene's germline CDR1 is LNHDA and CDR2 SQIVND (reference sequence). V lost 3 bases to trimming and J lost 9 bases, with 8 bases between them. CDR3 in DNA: TGTGCCAGTAGTATCGGGGTGAGCTACACCTTC. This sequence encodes CASSIGVSYTF.

The CDR3 sequence is CSAGTYEQYF. Here the CDR3 DNA reads TGCAGTGCCGGTACCTACGAGCAGTACTTC. The chain recombines TRBV20-1 with TRBJ2-7, with D unclear. This CDR3 region has 10 residues. V lost 6 bases to trimming and J lost 2 bases, with 5 bases between them. CDR1 is DFQATT and CDR2 is SNEGSKA in the germline V gene (reference sequence).

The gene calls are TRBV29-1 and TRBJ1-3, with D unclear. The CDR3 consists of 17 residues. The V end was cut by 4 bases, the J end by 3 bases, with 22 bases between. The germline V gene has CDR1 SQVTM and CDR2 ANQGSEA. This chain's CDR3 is CSVVMSPSEKFGNTIYF. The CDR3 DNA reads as TGCAGCGTTGTAATGTCACCCTCAGAAAAGTTTGGAAACACCATATATTTT.

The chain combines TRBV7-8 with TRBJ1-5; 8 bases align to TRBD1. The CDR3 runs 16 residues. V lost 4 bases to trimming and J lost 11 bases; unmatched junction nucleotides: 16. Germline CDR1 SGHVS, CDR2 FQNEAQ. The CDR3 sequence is CASSSQSGGLHGAQHF. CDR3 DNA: TGTGCCAGCAGCTCTCAATCAGGGGGCCTACATGGGGCCCAGCATTTT. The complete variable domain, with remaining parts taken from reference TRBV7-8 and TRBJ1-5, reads GAGVSQSPRYKVAKRGQDVALRCDPISGHVSLFWYQQALGQGPEFLTYFQNEAQLDKSGLPSDRFFAERPEGSVSTLKIQRTQQEDSAVYLCASSSQSGGLHGAQHFGDGTRLSIL.

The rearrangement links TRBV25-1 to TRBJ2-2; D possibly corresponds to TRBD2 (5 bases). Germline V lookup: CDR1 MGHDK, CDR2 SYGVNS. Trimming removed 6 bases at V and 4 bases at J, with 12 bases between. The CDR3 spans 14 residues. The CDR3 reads CASREAPGTGELFF. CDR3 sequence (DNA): TGTGCCAGCAGGGAGGCCCCGGGCACCGGGGAGCTGTTTTTT.

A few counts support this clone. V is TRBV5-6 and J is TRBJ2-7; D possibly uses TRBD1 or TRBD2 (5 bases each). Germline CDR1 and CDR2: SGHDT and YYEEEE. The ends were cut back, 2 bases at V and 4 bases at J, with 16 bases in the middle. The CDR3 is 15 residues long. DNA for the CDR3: TGTGCCAGCAGCTTACCGGGACCGACGACTTACGAGCAGTACTTC. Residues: CASSLPGPTTYEQYF.

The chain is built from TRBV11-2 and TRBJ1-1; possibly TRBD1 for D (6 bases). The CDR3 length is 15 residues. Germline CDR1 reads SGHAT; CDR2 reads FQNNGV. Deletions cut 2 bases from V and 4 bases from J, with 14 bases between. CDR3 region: CASSLTGISGTEAFF. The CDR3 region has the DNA TGTGCCAGCAGCTTAACAGGGATTTCGGGCACTGAAGCTTTCTTT.